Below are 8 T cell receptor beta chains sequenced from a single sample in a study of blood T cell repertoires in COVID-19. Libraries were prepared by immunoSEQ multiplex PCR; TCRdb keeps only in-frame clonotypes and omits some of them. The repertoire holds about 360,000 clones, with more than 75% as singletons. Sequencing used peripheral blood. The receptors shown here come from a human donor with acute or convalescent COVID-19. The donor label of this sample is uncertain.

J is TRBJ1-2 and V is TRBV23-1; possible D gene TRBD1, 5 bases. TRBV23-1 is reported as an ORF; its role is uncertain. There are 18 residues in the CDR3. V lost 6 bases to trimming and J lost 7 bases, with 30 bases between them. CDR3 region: CASSQGSFEGPKGGGYTF. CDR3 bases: TGCGCCAGCAGCCAGGGTTCGTTCGAGGGACCCAAGGGAGGTGGCTACACCTTC.

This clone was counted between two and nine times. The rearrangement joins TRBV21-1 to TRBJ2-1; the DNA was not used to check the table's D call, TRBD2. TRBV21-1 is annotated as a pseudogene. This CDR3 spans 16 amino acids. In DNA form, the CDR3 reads TGTGCCAGCAGCAGACCCGGGACTCAGTACCCCCATGAGCAGTTCTTC. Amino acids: CASSRPGTQYPHEQFF.

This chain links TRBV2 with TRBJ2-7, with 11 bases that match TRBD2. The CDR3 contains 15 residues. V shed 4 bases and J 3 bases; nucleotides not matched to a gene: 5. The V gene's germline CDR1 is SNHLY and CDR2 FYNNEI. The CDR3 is CASSGLAGTIYEQYF. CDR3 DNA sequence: TGTGCCAGCAGTGGACTAGCGGGAACTATCTACGAGCAGTACTTC.

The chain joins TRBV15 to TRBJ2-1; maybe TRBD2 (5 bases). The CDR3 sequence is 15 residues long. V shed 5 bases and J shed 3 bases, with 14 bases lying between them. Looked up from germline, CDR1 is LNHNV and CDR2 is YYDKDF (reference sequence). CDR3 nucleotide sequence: TGTGCCACCAGCCTGGACTCTGGGGACTACAATGAGCAGTTCTTC. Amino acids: CATSLDSGDYNEQFF.

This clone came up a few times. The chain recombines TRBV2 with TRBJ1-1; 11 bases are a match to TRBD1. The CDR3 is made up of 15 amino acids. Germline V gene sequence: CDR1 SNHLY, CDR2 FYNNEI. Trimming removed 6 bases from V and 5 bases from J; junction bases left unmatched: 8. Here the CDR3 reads CASSPGQGAGTEAFF. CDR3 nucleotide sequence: TGTGCCAGCAGCCCCGGACAGGGGGCGGGGACTGAAGCTTTCTTT.

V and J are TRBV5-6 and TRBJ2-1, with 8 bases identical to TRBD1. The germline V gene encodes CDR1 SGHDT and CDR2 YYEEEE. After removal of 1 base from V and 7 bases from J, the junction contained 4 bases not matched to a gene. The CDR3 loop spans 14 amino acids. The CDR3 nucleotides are TGTGCCAGCAGCTTGCAGGGGGCGAGGAATGAGCAGTTCTTC. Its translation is CASSLQGARNEQFF.

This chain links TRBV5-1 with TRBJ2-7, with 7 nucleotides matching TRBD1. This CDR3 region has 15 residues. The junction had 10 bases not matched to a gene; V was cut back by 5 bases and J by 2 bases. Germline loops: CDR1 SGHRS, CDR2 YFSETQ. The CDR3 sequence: CASSPEGGPAYEQYF. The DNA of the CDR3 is TGCGCCAGCAGTCCTGAAGGGGGCCCTGCCTACGAGCAGTACTTC. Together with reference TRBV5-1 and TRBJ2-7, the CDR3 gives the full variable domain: KAGVTQTPRYLIKTRGQQVTLSCSPISGHRSVSWYQQTPGQGLQFLFEYFSETQRNKGNFPGRFSGRQFSNSRSEMNVSTLELGDSALYLCASSPEGGPAYEQYFGPGTRLTVT.

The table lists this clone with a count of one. This chain's CDR3 is CASRGTGANSPLHF. Here the CDR3 DNA reads TGTGCCAGCAGGGGGACAGGGGCTAATTCACCCCTCCACTTT. The chain recombines TRBV7-9 with TRBJ1-6, with 10 bases identical to TRBD1. Germline CDR1 SEHNR, CDR2 FQNEAQ (reference sequence). Germline trimming cut 6 bases from V and 6 bases from J; bases unmatched to any gene: 2. The CDR3 is made up of 14 amino acids. Supplemented by reference TRBV7-9 and TRBJ1-6, the full variable domain reads DTGVSQNPRHKITKRGQNVTFRCDPISEHNRLYWYRQTLGQGPEFLTYFQNEAQLEKSRLLSDRFSAERPKGSFSTLEIQRTEQGDSAMYLCASRGTGANSPLHFGNGTRLTVT.